This T cell receptor (beta chain) was found in a study of CD8 T cells in Susac syndrome. The RNA input was about 0.5 to 1 ug, and it was reverse transcribed with random hexamers. Via MiXCR, TCRdb re-called the immunoSEQ multiplex PCR reads, giving one row per CDR3 protein. This table holds more than 130,000 distinct CDR3 sequences, 94% found once. Per the germline V gene, CDR1 is MGHDK and CDR2 is SYGVNS. The V end lost 5 bases, the J end lost 9 bases, and 13 bases lay between the germline ends. The CDR3 is 12 residues long. The source of this sequence is a human donor in good health. V and J are TRBV25-1 and TRBJ1-1, with D possibly being TRBD1 (6 bases). The sequencing input was CD8+ T cells from PBMCs. The CDR3 protein is CASSTGPQQAFF. The CDR3, as DNA: TGTGCCAGCAGTACAGGGCCACAGCAAGCTTTCTTT.